This TCR beta chain was found in a study of blood T cell repertoires in COVID-19. Some clones are missing from TCRdb's copy, which holds only in-frame ones; the method was immunoSEQ multiplex PCR. The sample yields 270,000 or so clones, roughly nine tenths seen once. CDR3 size: 14 residues. The germline V and J ends were trimmed by 2 bases and 6 bases, with 12 bases remaining between them. The germline CDR1 and CDR2 sequences are WNHNN and SYGVQD (reference sequence). This clone was observed a single time. Cohort allocation depended upon clinical history that participants reported. Sequenced material: PBMCs or T cells enriched from blood (not recorded which). This receptor was taken from a woman aged 18-29 years who had recovered from COVID-19. The chain recombines TRBV10-1 with TRBJ2-3; possible D gene TRBD2, 5 bases. Here the CDR3 DNA reads TGCGCCAGCAGTGAGAACCTCTGGAGGGATACGCAGTATTTT. It specifies CASSENLWRDTQYF.